This record covers a single TCR beta chain. Per the authors' pipeline: Amplified reference gene primers provided the basis for estimating nucleated cell counts. The table came from immunoSEQ multiplex PCR; TCRdb's copy has only in-frame clones and leaves some out. The V and J calls and clone size are taken from that table; D and trimming were inferred from the DNA. The sample yields about 51,000 clones, 91% seen once. V dropped 7 bases and J dropped 2 bases, with 15 bases sitting between them. The CDR3 runs 14 residues. From germline, CDR1 is MNHNY and CDR2 SVGAGI (reference sequence). These data originate in a study of blood T cell repertoires in COVID-19. Study as a whole: The samples span acute and convalescent COVID-19 from the United States, Italy and Spain.

Specimen: peripheral blood. This sequence was found in a man aged 50-60 years with acute or convalescent COVID-19. The rearrangement joins TRBV6-6 to TRBJ2-7; no firm D call. As DNA, the CDR3 is TGTGCCAGCACGCCCCCGGCCAGGACCTACGAGCAGTACTTC. This translates into CASTPPARTYEQYF.